The rows below give T cell receptor beta chains drawn from one sample of a study of CD8 T cells in Susac syndrome. One entry per CDR3 protein results from TCRdb running MiXCR on the immunoSEQ multiplex PCR reads. The sample lists about 190,000 distinct CDR3 sequences; over 90% were seen once. Sequenced: CD8+ T cells from PBMCs. These receptors came from a human donor with Susac syndrome. CDR3s include the opening cysteine and the closing phenylalanine or tryptophan. Each record gives: V gene, J gene, D gene, clone size, CDR3 protein, CDR3 DNA. A D gene is named only where the DNA matches it firmly. Expanded clones get a size class; other rows say once, few or many, or leave the size out.

TRBV2,TRBJ1-5,TRBD1,.,CASRETGDQPQHF,TGTGCCAGCAGAGAGACAGGGGACCAGCCCCAGCATTTT
TRBV2,TRBJ2-1,.,once,CASSEHLSNEQFF,TGTGCCAGCAGTGAACATTTGAGTAATGAGCAGTTCTTC
TRBV6-5,TRBJ1-1,TRBD1,once,CASRQTGYTEAFF,TGTGCCAGCAGGCAGACAGGGTACACTGAAGCTTTCTTT
TRBV5-1,TRBJ1-1,TRBD1,.,CASSHTGQDEAFF,TGCGCCAGCAGCCACACCGGACAGGATGAAGCTTTCTTT
TRBV19,TRBJ1-1,.,.,CASQSTNTGPRNTEAFF,TGTGCCAGCCAGTCAACTAATACAGGGCCGAGAAACACTGAAGCTTTCTTT
TRBV4-1,TRBJ2-4,TRBD2,.,CASSQDGSGRTIQYF,TGCGCCAGCAGCCAAGATGGTAGCGGGAGAACCATTCAGTACTTC
TRBV7-9,TRBJ2-7,TRBD2,.,CASSGTLATLEYEQYF,TGTGCCAGCAGCGGAACACTAGCGACTCTAGAGTACGAGCAGTACTTC
TRBV19,TRBJ2-1,TRBD2,.,CASTDGTSGYNEQFF,TGTGCCAGTACGGACGGGACTAGCGGATACAATGAGCAGTTCTTC
TRBV2,TRBJ1-1,.,once,CASSDRALPEAFF,TGTGCCAGCAGTGACAGGGCTCTTCCTGAAGCTTTCTTT
TRBV27,TRBJ2-5,.,.,CASSLSPQETQYF,TGTGCCAGCAGTTTATCCCCCCAAGAGACCCAGTACTTC
TRBV5-1,TRBJ1-1,TRBD1,.,CASSARTGFTEAFF,TGCGCCAGCAGCGCGAGGACAGGCTTCACTGAAGCTTTCTTT
TRBV23-1,TRBJ1-5,.,.,CASSQSDRGHLGGYSNQPQHF,TGCGCCAGCAGTCAATCGGACCGGGGACACTTGGGCGGTTATAGCAATCAGCCCCAGCATTTT
TRBV2,TRBJ2-5,.,.,CAQAGDSQETQYF,TGTGCCCAGGCTGGAGACTCGCAAGAGACCCAGTACTTC
TRBV6-1,TRBJ2-1,TRBD2,.,CASTTWGTRSNEQFF,TGTGCCAGCACCACCTGGGGGACTAGAAGCAATGAGCAGTTCTTC
TRBV4-1,TRBJ2-1,.,.,CASSPRLGYNEQSF,TGCGCCAGCAGCCCAAGACTAGGGTACAATGAGCAGTCCTTC
TRBV18,TRBJ1-6,.,.,CASSPIYGAELHF,TGTGCCAGCTCACCGATCTATGGGGCAGAACTCCACTTT
TRBV9,TRBJ2-6,.,.,CASSADLIRAGANVLTF,TGTGCCAGCAGCGCAGACCTCATCCGGGCTGGGGCCAACGTCCTGACTTTC
TRBV11-2,TRBJ2-7,.,.,CASSPGGDYEQYF,TGTGCCAGCAGCCCAGGAGGGGACTACGAGCAGTACTTC
TRBV4-1,TRBJ2-1,.,.,CASSQGGTRSYNEQFF,TGCGCCAGCAGCCAAGGGGGGACTCGCTCCTACAATGAGCAGTTCTTC
TRBV12-3/TRBV12-4,TRBJ2-1,TRBD2,once,CASSSGTSGRDYEQFF,TGTGCCAGCAGTTCCGGGACTAGCGGGAGAGACTATGAGCAGTTCTTC
TRBV11-2,TRBJ2-7,.,.,CASSLGLSDEQYF,TGTGCCAGCAGCTTAGGTTTGTCGGACGAGCAGTACTTC
TRBV2,TRBJ1-1,.,.,CASSEAKGGEAFF,TGTGCCAGCAGTGAAGCAAAAGGGGGTGAAGCTTTCTTT
TRBV4-2,TRBJ2-5,TRBD2,.,CASSVRISGGGETQYF,TGTGCCAGCAGCGTAAGAATTAGCGGGGGGGGAGAGACCCAGTACTTC
TRBV25-1,TRBJ1-5,.,.,CASLDQPQHF,TGTGCCAGCCTCGATCAGCCCCAGCATTTT
TRBV28,TRBJ2-6,TRBD1,.,CATTDRGSGANVLTF,TGTGCCACTACGGACAGGGGTAGTGGGGCCAACGTCCTGACTTTC
TRBV12-3/TRBV12-4,TRBJ2-1,TRBD2,.,CASRTGGISYNEQFF,TGTGCCAGCAGAACCGGGGGGATCTCCTACAATGAGCAGTTCTTC
TRBV29-1,TRBJ2-5,.,.,CSVEEMGEETQYF,TGCAGCGTTGAGGAGATGGGGGAGGAGACCCAGTACTTC
TRBV4-1,TRBJ1-2,.,.,CASSQDRPLLANYGYTF,TGCGCCAGCAGCCAAGATCGACCGCTACTAGCTAACTATGGCTACACCTTC
TRBV27,TRBJ2-7,.,.,CASSSLRTEQYF,TGTGCCAGCAGTTCCCTGAGAACCGAGCAGTACTTC
TRBV30,TRBJ2-4,.,.,CAWSRNRDLAKNIQYF,TGTGCCTGGAGTAGGAACCGAGACTTAGCCAAAAACATTCAGTACTTC
TRBV19,TRBJ1-1,.,.,CASSIAGKITEMNTEAFF,TGTGCCAGTAGTATAGCCGGAAAAATTACTGAGATGAACACTGAAGCTTTCTTT
TRBV20-1,TRBJ2-1,.,.,CSARPPVDNEQFF,TGCAGTGCTAGACCACCGGTGGACAATGAGCAGTTCTTC
TRBV19,TRBJ1-1,.,.,CASSDEGRGNTEAFF,TGTGCCAGTAGTGACGAAGGCAGGGGGAACACTGAAGCTTTCTTT
TRBV6-2/TRBV6-3,TRBJ2-1,TRBD2,.,CASSYQGLAGGLTFYNEQFF,TGTGCCAGCAGTTACCAGGGACTAGCGGGGGGGCTAACCTTTTACAATGAGCAGTTCTTC
TRBV20-1,TRBJ1-5,.,.,CSASPDSPYSNQPQHF,TGCAGTGCTAGCCCCGACAGCCCTTATAGCAATCAGCCCCAGCATTTT
TRBV29-1,TRBJ1-2,TRBD1,.,CSVEVLQGDYGYTF,TGCAGCGTTGAAGTGTTGCAGGGGGACTATGGCTACACCTTC
TRBV3-1,TRBJ1-4,.,.,CASSQPGTADEKLFF,TGTGCCAGCAGCCAACCCGGGACTGCGGATGAAAAACTGTTTTTT
TRBV4-1,TRBJ2-1,TRBD1,.,CASSQDPGQGINEQFF,TGCGCCAGCAGCCAAGATCCGGGACAGGGGATCAATGAGCAGTTCTTC
TRBV20-1,TRBJ2-1,TRBD2,.,CSARWSGGVDSNNEQFF,TGCAGTGCTAGATGGAGCGGGGGGGTAGACAGTAACAATGAGCAGTTCTTC
TRBV30,TRBJ1-2,.,.,CAWRGGTGGYTF,TGTGCCTGGAGAGGGGGGACGGGCGGCTACACCTTC
TRBV10-3,TRBJ1-6,.,.,CAIKGRDFSSPLHF,TGTGCCATCAAGGGGAGGGACTTTTCCTCACCCCTCCACTTT
TRBV13,TRBJ2-7,.,.,CASSLAGRDEQYF,TGTGCCAGCAGCTTAGCCGGACGGGACGAGCAGTACTTC
TRBV15,TRBJ2-5,TRBD1,.,CAIRNTGGETQYF,TGTGCCATCCGGAATACAGGGGGCGAGACCCAGTACTTC